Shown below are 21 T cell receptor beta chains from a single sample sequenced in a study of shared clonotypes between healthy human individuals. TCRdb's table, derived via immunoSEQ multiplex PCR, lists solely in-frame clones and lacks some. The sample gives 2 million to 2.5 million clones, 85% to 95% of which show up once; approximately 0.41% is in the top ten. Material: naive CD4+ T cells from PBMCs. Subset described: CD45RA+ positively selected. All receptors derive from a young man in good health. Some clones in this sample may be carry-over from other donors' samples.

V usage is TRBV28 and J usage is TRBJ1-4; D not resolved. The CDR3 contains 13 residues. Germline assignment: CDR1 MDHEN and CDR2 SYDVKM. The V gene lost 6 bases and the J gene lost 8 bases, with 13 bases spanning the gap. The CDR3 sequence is CASSLPSREKLFF. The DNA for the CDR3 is TGTGCCAGCAGCCTCCCGAGTAGGGAAAAACTGTTTTTT.

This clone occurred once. The CDR3 DNA follows: TGTGCCAGCAGCTTAAGTGGCACAGGGGGGGAGGAGCTGTTTTTT. It encodes CASSLSGTGGEELFF. The gene calls are TRBV7-3 and TRBJ2-2; TRBD1 is a possible D gene (8 bases). This CDR3 has 15 amino acids. Between the trimmed V and J ends, which lost 1 base and 10 bases, there was a span of 16 bases. Germline V gene sequence: CDR1 SGHTA, CDR2 FQGTGA. Full variable domain (rest looked up from reference TRBV7-3 and TRBJ2-2): GAGVSQTPSNKVTEKGKYVELRCDPISGHTALYWYRQSLGQGPEFLIYFQGTGAADDSGLPNDRFFAVRPEGSVSTLKIQRTERGDSAVYLCASSLSGTGGEELFFGEGSRLTVL.

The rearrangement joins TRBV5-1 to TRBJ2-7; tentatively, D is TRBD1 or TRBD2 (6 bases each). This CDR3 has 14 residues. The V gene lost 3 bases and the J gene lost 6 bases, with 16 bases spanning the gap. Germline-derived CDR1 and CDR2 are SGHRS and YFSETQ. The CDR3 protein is CASSWGAGDSEQYF. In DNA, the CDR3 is TGCGCCAGCAGCTGGGGGGCCGGAGACAGCGAGCAGTACTTC.

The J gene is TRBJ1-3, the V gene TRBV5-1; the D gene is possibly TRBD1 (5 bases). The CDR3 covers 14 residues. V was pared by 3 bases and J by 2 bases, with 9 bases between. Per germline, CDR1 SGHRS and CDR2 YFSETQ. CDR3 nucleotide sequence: TGCGCCAGCAGCTCATCACAGGCTGGAAACACCATATATTTT. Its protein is CASSSSQAGNTIYF.

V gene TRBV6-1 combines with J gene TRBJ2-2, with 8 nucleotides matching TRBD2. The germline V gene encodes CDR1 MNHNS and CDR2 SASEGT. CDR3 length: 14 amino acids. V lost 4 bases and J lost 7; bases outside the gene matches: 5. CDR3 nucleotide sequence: TGTGCCAGCAGTGGACGGACTAGCCGCGGGGAGCTGTTTTTT. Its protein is CASSGRTSRGELFF.

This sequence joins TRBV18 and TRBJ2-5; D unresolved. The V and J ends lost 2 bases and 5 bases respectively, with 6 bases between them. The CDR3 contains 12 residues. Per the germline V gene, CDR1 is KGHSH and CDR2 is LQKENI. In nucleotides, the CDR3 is TGTGCCAGCTCACCAGAGAGGGAGACCCAGTACTTC. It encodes CASSPERETQYF.

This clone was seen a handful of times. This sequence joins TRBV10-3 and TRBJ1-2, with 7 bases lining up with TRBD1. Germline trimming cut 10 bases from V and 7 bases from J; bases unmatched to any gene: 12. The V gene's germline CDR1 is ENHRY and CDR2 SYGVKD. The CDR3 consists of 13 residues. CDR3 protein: CATKAGTEGGYTF. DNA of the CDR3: TGTGCCACTAAAGCCGGGACAGAGGGTGGCTACACCTTC.

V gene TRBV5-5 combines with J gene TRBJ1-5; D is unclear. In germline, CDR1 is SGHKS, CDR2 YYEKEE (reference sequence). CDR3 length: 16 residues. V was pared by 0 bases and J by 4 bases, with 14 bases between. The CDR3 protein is CASSLDPPGRNQPQHF. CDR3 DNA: TGTGCCAGCAGCTTGGACCCTCCGGGCAGAAATCAGCCCCAGCATTTT.

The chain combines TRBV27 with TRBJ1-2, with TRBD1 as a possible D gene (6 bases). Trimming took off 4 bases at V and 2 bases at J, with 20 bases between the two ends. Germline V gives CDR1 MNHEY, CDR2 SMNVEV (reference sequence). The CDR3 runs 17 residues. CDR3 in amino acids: CASSSLTGVRKNYGYTF. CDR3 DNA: TGTGCCAGCAGTTCGTTGACAGGAGTGCGAAAAAACTATGGCTACACCTTC.

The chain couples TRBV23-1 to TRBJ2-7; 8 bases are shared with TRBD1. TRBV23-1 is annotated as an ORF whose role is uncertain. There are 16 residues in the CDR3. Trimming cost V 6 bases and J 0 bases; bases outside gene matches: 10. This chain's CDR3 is CASSPVQGATSYEQYF. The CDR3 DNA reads TGCGCCAGCAGCCCGGTTCAGGGGGCGACCTCCTACGAGCAGTACTTC.

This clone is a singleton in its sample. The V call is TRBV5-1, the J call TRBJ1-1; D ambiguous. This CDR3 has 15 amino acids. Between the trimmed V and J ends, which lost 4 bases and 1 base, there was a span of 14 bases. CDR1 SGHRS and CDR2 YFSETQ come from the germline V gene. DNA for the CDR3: TGCGCCAGCAGCCCTTTACCGGGAGGGAACACTGAAGCTTTCTTT. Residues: CASSPLPGGNTEAFF.

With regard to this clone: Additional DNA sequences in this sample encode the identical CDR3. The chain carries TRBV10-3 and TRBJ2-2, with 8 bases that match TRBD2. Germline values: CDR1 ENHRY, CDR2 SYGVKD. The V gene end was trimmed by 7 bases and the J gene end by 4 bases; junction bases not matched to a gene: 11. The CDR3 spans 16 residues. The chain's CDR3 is CAINRAGGGSTGELFF. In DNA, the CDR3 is TGTGCCATCAATCGCGCGGGAGGCGGGAGCACCGGGGAGCTGTTTTTT.

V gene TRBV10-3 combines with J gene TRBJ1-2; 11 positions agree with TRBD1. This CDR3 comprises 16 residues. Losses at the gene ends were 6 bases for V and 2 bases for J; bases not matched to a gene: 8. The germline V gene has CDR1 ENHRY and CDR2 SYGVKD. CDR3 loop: CAIRRDRGSTNYGYTF. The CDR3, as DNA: TGTGCCATCAGGCGGGACAGGGGGTCTACAAACTATGGCTACACCTTC.

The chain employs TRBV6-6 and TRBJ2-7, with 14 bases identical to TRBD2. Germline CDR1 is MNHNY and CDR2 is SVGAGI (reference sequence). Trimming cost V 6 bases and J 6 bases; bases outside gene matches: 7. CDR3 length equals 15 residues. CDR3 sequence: CASRGTSGRIGEQYF. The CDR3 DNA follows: TGTGCCAGCAGGGGGACTAGCGGGAGAATCGGCGAGCAGTACTTC.

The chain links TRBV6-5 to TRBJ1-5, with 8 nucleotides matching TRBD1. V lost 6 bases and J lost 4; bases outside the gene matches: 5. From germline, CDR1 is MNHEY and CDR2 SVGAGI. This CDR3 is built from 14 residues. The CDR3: CASRDRANNQPQHF. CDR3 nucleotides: TGTGCCAGCAGGGACAGGGCTAATAATCAGCCCCAGCATTTT.

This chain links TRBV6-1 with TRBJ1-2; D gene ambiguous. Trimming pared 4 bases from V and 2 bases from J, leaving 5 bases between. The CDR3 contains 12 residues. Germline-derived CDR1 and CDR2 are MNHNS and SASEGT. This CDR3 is CASSGQNYGYTF. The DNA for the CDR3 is TGTGCCAGCAGTGGCCAGAACTATGGCTACACCTTC.

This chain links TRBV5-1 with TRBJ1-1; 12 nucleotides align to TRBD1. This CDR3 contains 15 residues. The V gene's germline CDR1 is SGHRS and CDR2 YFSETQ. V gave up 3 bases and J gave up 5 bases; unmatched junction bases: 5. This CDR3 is CASSWRGQGATEAFF. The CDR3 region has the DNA TGCGCCAGCAGCTGGCGGGGACAGGGGGCGACTGAAGCTTTCTTT.

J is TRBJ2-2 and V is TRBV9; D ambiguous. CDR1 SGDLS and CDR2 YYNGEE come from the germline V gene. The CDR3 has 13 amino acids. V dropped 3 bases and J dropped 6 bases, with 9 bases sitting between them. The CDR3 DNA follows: TGTGCCAGCAGCGCCCACGGCGCCGGGGAGCTGTTTTTT. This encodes CASSAHGAGELFF.

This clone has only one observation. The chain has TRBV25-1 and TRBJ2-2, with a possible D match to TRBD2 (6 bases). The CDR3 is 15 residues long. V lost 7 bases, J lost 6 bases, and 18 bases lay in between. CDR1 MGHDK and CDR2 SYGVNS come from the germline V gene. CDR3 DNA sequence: TGTGCCAGCACCAGAGGAGGGAGGTCAGCCGGGGAGCTGTTTTTT. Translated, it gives CASTRGGRSAGELFF.

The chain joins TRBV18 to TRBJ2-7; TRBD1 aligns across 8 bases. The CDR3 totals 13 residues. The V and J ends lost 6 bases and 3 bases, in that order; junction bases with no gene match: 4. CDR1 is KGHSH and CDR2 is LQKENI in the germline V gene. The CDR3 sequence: CASSGTGGYEQYF. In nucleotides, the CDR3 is TGTGCCAGCTCGGGTACAGGGGGCTACGAGCAGTACTTC.

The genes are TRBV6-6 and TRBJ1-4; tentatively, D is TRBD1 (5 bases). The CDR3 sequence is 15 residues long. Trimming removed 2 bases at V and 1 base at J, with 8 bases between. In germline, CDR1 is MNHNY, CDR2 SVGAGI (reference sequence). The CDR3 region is CASSYHGGTNEKLFF. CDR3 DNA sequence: TGTGCCAGCAGTTACCACGGGGGAACTAATGAAAAACTGTTTTTT.